Below are 21 T cell receptor beta chains sequenced from a single sample in a study of radiation and T cells in renal cell carcinoma. The data were produced by immunoSEQ multiplex PCR, yet TCRdb's version contains in-frame clones alone and is incomplete. This table holds roughly 82,000 clones, 80% to 90% found once. Time point given: blood 4 weeks post-SBRT, at nephrectomy. Treatment noted: 15 Gy SBRT to primary tumor, nephrectomy 4 weeks later. Sequencing was performed on blood, taken from a patient whose treatment included radiotherapy and nephrectomy. The receptors derive from a woman in her 70s with renal cell carcinoma.

This chain links TRBV28 with TRBJ2-5; TRBD2 matches 10 bases. This CDR3 is built from 15 residues. The V segment lost 6 bases and the J segment 0 bases; nucleotides outside the gene matches: 4. Germline V gene lookup returns CDR1 MDHEN and CDR2 SYDVKM. Here the CDR3 reads CASSGLAGDQETQYF. The CDR3 DNA is TGTGCCAGCAGCGGGCTAGCGGGGGACCAAGAGACCCAGTACTTC.

The chain recombines TRBV5-4 with TRBJ1-5; D is undetermined. V was pared by 4 bases and J by 0 bases, with 5 bases between. Germline CDR1 and CDR2: SGHNT and YYREEE (reference sequence). This CDR3 spans 13 amino acids. The CDR3 is CASSQDSNQPQHF. CDR3 in DNA: TGTGCCAGCAGCCAGGATAGCAATCAGCCCCAGCATTTT.

This sequence joins TRBV5-6 and TRBJ1-2, with 9 bases identical to TRBD1. Germline V gene lookup returns CDR1 SGHDT and CDR2 YYEEEE. Unmatched junction bases numbered 6, after V lost 4 bases and J lost 8 bases. The CDR3 spans 13 residues. This CDR3 is CASSPGQGRGYTF. The CDR3 DNA follows: TGTGCCAGCAGCCCCGGACAGGGGAGGGGCTACACCTTC.

This chain connects TRBV2 to TRBJ2-3; D uncertain. From germline, CDR1 is SNHLY and CDR2 FYNNEI. This CDR3 is 18 amino acids long. Trimming pared 0 bases from V and 1 base from J, leaving 17 bases between. The DNA for the CDR3 is TGTGCCAGCAGTGAAGCGCCGGTCCCCGGGTGGGGCACAGATACGCAGTATTTT. Translating gives CASSEAPVPGWGTDTQYF. Filled out from reference TRBV2 and TRBJ2-3, the complete variable domain reads EPEVTQTPSHQVTQMGQEVILRCVPISNHLYFYWYRQILGQKVEFLVSFYNNEISEKSEIFDDQFSVERPDGSNFTLKIRSTKLEDSAMYFCASSEAPVPGWGTDTQYFGPGTRLTVL.

V and J are TRBV7-9 and TRBJ1-4; 10 bases align to TRBD1. Germline V gene lookup returns CDR1 SEHNR and CDR2 FQNEAQ (reference sequence). The CDR3 covers 16 residues. Trimming took 3 bases from V and 7 from J; bases not matched to a gene: 8. CDR3 sequence reads: CASSLETGGVGEKLFF. The CDR3 DNA sequence: TGTGCCAGCAGCTTGGAGACAGGGGGCGTGGGTGAAAAACTGTTTTTT.

V usage is TRBV28 and J usage is TRBJ1-1, with D hard to call. V was trimmed by 3 bases and J by 1 base, leaving 15 bases between them. This CDR3 has 16 residues. Germline values: CDR1 MDHEN, CDR2 SYDVKM. The CDR3: CASSLRARGGNTEAFF. The CDR3 nucleotides read TGTGCCAGCAGTTTGCGGGCTCGTGGCGGGAACACTGAAGCTTTCTTT.

CDR3 nucleotides: TGTGCCAGCAGCTTAGCGCAGTTCCGGGACCGGAATTATTTT. This sequence encodes CASSLAQFRDRNYF. The chain couples TRBV7-9 to TRBJ2-3; D possibly matches TRBD1 or TRBD2 (5 bases each). The CDR3 spans 14 residues. Germline V gene data show CDR1 as SEHNR and CDR2 as FQNEAQ (reference sequence). Trimming pared 0 bases from V and 15 bases from J, leaving 19 bases between.

The V and J genes are TRBV6-1 and TRBJ2-2; D is ambiguous. V was cut by 2 bases and J by 5 bases, with 9 bases left in between. This CDR3 region has 14 residues. Germline assignment: CDR1 MNHNS and CDR2 SASEGT. CDR3 bases: TGTGCCAGCAGTGAACAGAGTGTAACCGGGGAGCTGTTTTTT. It encodes CASSEQSVTGELFF.

This clone was seen just once. The chain combines TRBV28 with TRBJ1-4, with D perhaps TRBD1 (5 bases). Germline CDR1 and CDR2: MDHEN and SYDVKM. The CDR3 is 12 residues long. The V end was cut by 6 bases, the J end by 11 bases, with 13 bases between. For the CDR3, the DNA is TGTGCCAGCAGGATCGGAGGGGACAAACTGTTTTTT. Amino acid sequence: CASRIGGDKLFF.

The chain is built from TRBV11-2 and TRBJ2-1, with 12 bases matching TRBD2. The V gene's germline CDR1 is SGHAT and CDR2 FQNNGV. This CDR3 contains 17 residues. The V and J ends lost 2 bases and 4 bases, in that order; junction bases with no gene match: 6. The CDR3 protein is CASSLQTSGGPYNEQFF. In DNA form, the CDR3 reads TGTGCCAGCAGCTTACAGACTAGCGGGGGCCCTTACAATGAGCAGTTCTTC.

This clone was seen a few times. This chain joins TRBV30 and TRBJ1-5; D is possibly TRBD1 (6 bases). The germline V gene encodes CDR1 GTSNPN and CDR2 SVGIG (reference sequence). Deletions cut 0 bases from V and 2 bases from J, with 8 bases between. The CDR3 sequence is 14 residues long. CDR3 in amino acids: CAWSVNRGNQPQHF. DNA of the CDR3: TGTGCCTGGAGTGTAAACAGGGGCAATCAGCCCCAGCATTTT.

The genes are TRBV20-1 and TRBJ1-2; unclear D gene. This CDR3 region has 11 residues. Trimming cost V 3 bases and J 6 bases, with 8 bases left between them. Germline CDR1 DFQATT, CDR2 SNEGSKA (reference sequence). CDR3 coding DNA: TGCAGTGCTAGGACGGGAGATGGCTACACCTTC. This sequence encodes CSARTGDGYTF.

The V and J genes are TRBV11-3 and TRBJ2-7; possibly TRBD1 for D (5 bases). The CDR3 extends over 15 amino acids. Per germline, CDR1 SGHNT and CDR2 YENEEA. V shed 5 bases and J shed 4 bases, with 18 bases lying between them. This CDR3 is CASSPEGASSYEQYF. The DNA of the CDR3 is TGTGCCAGCAGCCCCGAAGGGGCATCTTCATACGAGCAGTACTTC.

In the case of this clone: Other DNA sequences within the sample encode an identical CDR3. The chain uses TRBV6-6 and TRBJ2-7; the D gene is possibly TRBD2 (6 bases). Deletions cut 4 bases from V and 2 bases from J, with 9 bases between. From germline, CDR1 is MNHNY and CDR2 SVGAGI (reference sequence). This CDR3 region has 13 residues. DNA for the CDR3: TGTGCCAGCAGTTCGACGGGAGCCTACGAGCAGTACTTC. The encoded protein is CASSSTGAYEQYF.

The chain combines TRBV30 with TRBJ2-3; D is unclear. This CDR3 has 11 residues. Germline V lookup: CDR1 GTSNPN, CDR2 SVGIG (reference sequence). Trimming removed 1 base from V and 5 bases from J, with 4 bases in between. CDR3 protein: CAWSAQDTQYF. The CDR3 coding sequence is TGTGCCTGGAGTGCCCAAGATACGCAGTATTTT.

The chain is built from TRBV19 and TRBJ2-7; either TRBD1 or TRBD2 may supply D (5 bases each). This CDR3 is built from 14 residues. With 4 bases removed from V and 2 bases from J, the gap between germline ends came to 12 bases. Germline CDR1 and CDR2: LNHDA and SQIVND (reference sequence). CDR3 nucleotide sequence: TGTGCCAGTAGTAGCTGGGACGGAGCCTACGAGCAGTACTTC. Protein: CASSSWDGAYEQYF.

The chain has TRBV18 and TRBJ1-4; unclear D gene. This CDR3 has 15 amino acids. Germline CDR1 and CDR2: KGHSH and LQKENI. The V and J ends lost 6 bases and 2 bases respectively, with 13 bases between them. The CDR3 DNA follows: TGTGCCAGCTCCCAACTCGGGTGGACTAATGAAAAACTGTTTTTT. It translates to CASSQLGWTNEKLFF.

In this sample, this clone turned up once. This chain connects TRBV6-6 to TRBJ1-1; D is unclear. The CDR3 is made up of 15 amino acids. Germline assignment: CDR1 MNHNY and CDR2 SVGAGI (reference sequence). V gave up 7 bases and J gave up 3 bases, with 18 bases separating them. The CDR3 region is CASTKTWAGDTEAFF. The CDR3 DNA reads TGTGCCAGCACTAAGACATGGGCCGGGGACACTGAAGCTTTCTTT.

The CDR3 here is CAISYGHNQPQHF. In DNA form, the CDR3 reads TGTGCCATCAGCTACGGACACAATCAGCCCCAGCATTTT. This sequence joins TRBV10-3 and TRBJ1-5; possibly TRBD1 for D (5 bases). The germline V and J ends were trimmed by 6 bases and 3 bases, with 9 bases remaining between them. The CDR3 runs to 13 residues. Germline V gene sequence: CDR1 ENHRY, CDR2 SYGVKD.

The chain has TRBV6-6 and TRBJ2-7; D remains unclear. This CDR3 region has 14 residues. V lost 0 bases and J lost 2, with 8 bases in between. Germline V gives CDR1 MNHNY, CDR2 SVGAGI (reference sequence). CDR3 loop: CASSYSPVPYEQYF. The CDR3 nucleotides read TGTGCCAGCAGTTACTCGCCGGTTCCCTACGAGCAGTACTTC.

This chain connects TRBV7-9 to TRBJ1-1; D is unresolved. CDR1 SEHNR and CDR2 FQNEAQ come from the germline V gene (reference sequence). There are 11 residues in the CDR3. V lost 2 bases and J 7 bases, leaving 5 bases between the germline ends. For the CDR3, the DNA is TGTGCCAGCAGCTTACGGGGTGAAGCTTTCTTT. It is translated as CASSLRGEAFF.